This passage covers 12 T cell receptor beta chains from one sample sequenced in a study of vaccination effects on CD4 cells after COVID-19. ViraFEST expansion of antigen-specific CD4+ T cells with viral peptide pools preceded sequencing. Cells that had been cultured for 9 to 10 days were the source of isolated CD4+ T cells. Previously uninfected by SARS-CoV-2, the vaccine recipients also showed negative nucleocapsid antibodies. The antigens of these receptors remain unknown. TCRdb keeps only in-frame clones here, not all; method: immunoSEQ multiplex PCR. The table lists 70,000 or so clones, around 81% of them singletons. Sequences were derived from CD4+ T cells from PBMCs cultured with SARS-CoV-2 spike peptides, sampled before COVID-19 vaccination. The origin of the receptors is a human donor who received a COVID-19 vaccine.

The J gene is TRBJ2-2, the V gene TRBV5-1, with 9 bases aligning to TRBD2. The J segment lost 1 base and the V segment lost 0 bases, leaving 4 bases of the junction unmatched. CDR1 is SGHRS, CDR2 YFSETQ, per germline. The CDR3 runs to 17 residues. CDR3 bases: TGCGCCAGCAGCTTGGTAATACTAGCGGGGAACACCGGGGAGCTGTTTTTT. Translation: CASSLVILAGNTGELFF.

V is TRBV20-1 and J is TRBJ1-2, with D possibly matching TRBD1 (5 bases). Between the trimmed V and J ends, which lost 5 bases and 3 bases, there was a span of 7 bases. CDR3 size: 11 residues. Germline CDR1 and CDR2: DFQATT and SNEGSKA (reference sequence). This CDR3 reads CSASTDYGYTF. CDR3 coding DNA: TGCAGTGCTTCGACAGACTATGGCTACACCTTC.

The rearrangement links TRBV5-4 to TRBJ2-5; no firm D call. Germline-derived CDR1 and CDR2 are SGHNT and YYREEE (reference sequence). The CDR3 is 14 residues long. V was shortened by 0 bases and J by 4 bases, with 10 bases between the two germline ends. Here the CDR3 reads CASSLEAGGETQYF. CDR3 DNA: TGTGCCAGCAGCTTGGAGGCAGGTGGAGAGACCCAGTACTTC.

This chain uses TRBV9 with TRBJ1-1; D is undetermined. CDR1 is SGDLS and CDR2 is YYNGEE in the germline V gene. Trimming removed 6 bases at V and 3 bases at J, with 6 bases between. The CDR3 consists of 11 residues. The CDR3 is CASTPYTEAFF. The CDR3 region has the DNA TGTGCCAGCACACCATACACTGAAGCTTTCTTT.

V gene TRBV5-1 combines with J gene TRBJ2-3, with D unclear. Germline V gene data show CDR1 as SGHRS and CDR2 as YFSETQ. The V end was cut by 1 base, the J end by 4 bases, with 4 bases between. The CDR3 length is 12 residues. CDR3: CASSLLSDTQYF. In DNA form, the CDR3 reads TGCGCCAGCAGCTTGTTATCAGATACGCAGTATTTT.

The rearrangement uses TRBV5-1 and TRBJ2-5; 8 nucleotides align to TRBD1. The germline V gene encodes CDR1 SGHRS and CDR2 YFSETQ. The CDR3 is made up of 15 amino acids. V trimming: 3 bases; J trimming: 2 bases; junction bases outside the gene matches: 6. Here the CDR3 DNA reads TGCGCCAGCAGCTCAGCCACAGGGGGGCAAGAGACCCAGTACTTC. It specifies CASSSATGGQETQYF.

This clone was detected a few times. The genes are TRBV7-2 and TRBJ1-1; D gene uncertain. CDR1 is SGHTA, CDR2 FQGNSA, per germline. There are 11 residues in the CDR3. The germline V and J ends were trimmed by 2 bases and 7 bases, with 5 bases remaining between them. The CDR3 loop is CASSLFVEAFF. The CDR3 DNA reads TGTGCCAGCAGCTTATTTGTTGAAGCTTTCTTT. Full variable domain (missing parts from reference TRBV7-2 and TRBJ1-1): GAGVSQSPSNKVTEKGKDVELRCDPISGHTALYWYRQSLGQGLEFLIYFQGNSAPDKSGLPSDRFSAERTGGSVSTLTIQRTQQEDSAVYLCASSLFVEAFFGQGTRLTVV.

This sequence joins TRBV15 and TRBJ2-5, with a weak D call TRBD2 (5 bases). CDR1 is LNHNV, CDR2 YYDKDF, per germline (reference sequence). The V and J ends lost 5 bases and 2 bases respectively, with 9 bases between them. The CDR3 runs to 13 residues. The CDR3: CATSAGIQETQYF. CDR3 bases: TGTGCCACCAGCGCCGGGATTCAAGAGACCCAGTACTTC.

As to this clone: Other DNA sequences of this sample code for an identical CDR3. This chain uses TRBV30 with TRBJ2-2; the D gene is possibly TRBD1 (6 bases). This CDR3 has 12 amino acids. Per the germline V gene, CDR1 is GTSNPN and CDR2 is SVGIG (reference sequence). V lost 4 bases to trimming and J lost 5 bases, with 8 bases between them. CDR3 coding DNA: TGTGCCTGGAACAGGGTTACCGGGGAGCTGTTTTTT. It yields the protein CAWNRVTGELFF. The complete variable domain, with remaining parts taken from reference TRBV30 and TRBJ2-2, reads SQTIHQWPATLVQPVGSPLSLECTVEGTSNPNLYWYRQAAGRGLQLLFYSVGIGQISSEVPQNLSASRPQDRQFILSSKKLLLSDSGFYLCAWNRVTGELFFGEGSRLTVL.

The rearrangement links TRBV5-1 to TRBJ1-2, with 7 positions matching TRBD1. V was pared by 3 bases and J by 4 bases, with 9 bases of the junction left unmatched. The CDR3 is made up of 15 amino acids. CDR1 and CDR2 from the germline V gene are SGHRS and YFSETQ. In DNA, the CDR3 is TGCGCCAGCAGCTACACAGGGGAGGCTAGCTATGGCTACACCTTC. It is translated as CASSYTGEASYGYTF.

The chain couples TRBV7-2 to TRBJ1-2, with TRBD1 matching 11 bases. V was clipped by 5 bases and J by 5 bases; unmatched bases: 7. Germline CDR1 reads SGHTA; CDR2 reads FQGNSA. The CDR3 runs to 15 residues. CDR3 loop: CASSNTGTGGYGYTF. For the CDR3, the DNA is TGTGCCAGCAGCAATACCGGGACAGGGGGTTATGGCTACACCTTC.

The CDR3 region has the DNA TGTGCCAGCAGTGTAGCGGGGGGCATCGGTACGCAGTATTTT. Amino acid sequence: CASSVAGGIGTQYF. The V gene is TRBV6-1, the J gene TRBJ2-3, with 10 bases that match TRBD2. This CDR3 comprises 14 residues. V lost 4 bases and J lost 8; bases outside the gene matches: 6. Germline CDR1 reads MNHNS; CDR2 reads SASEGT.